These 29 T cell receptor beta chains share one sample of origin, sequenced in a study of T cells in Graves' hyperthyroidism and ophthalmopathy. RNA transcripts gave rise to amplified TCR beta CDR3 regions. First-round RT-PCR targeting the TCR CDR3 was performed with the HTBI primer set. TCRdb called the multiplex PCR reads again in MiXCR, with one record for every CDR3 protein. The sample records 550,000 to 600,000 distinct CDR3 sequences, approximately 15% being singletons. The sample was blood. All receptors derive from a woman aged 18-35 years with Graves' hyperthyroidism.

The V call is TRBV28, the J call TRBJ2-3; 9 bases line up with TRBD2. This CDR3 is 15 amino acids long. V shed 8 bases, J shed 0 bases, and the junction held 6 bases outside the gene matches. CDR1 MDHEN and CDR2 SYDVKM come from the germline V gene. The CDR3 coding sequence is TGTGCCAGCCTGGGCGGGGGGGCGAGCACAGATACGCAGTATTTT. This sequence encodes CASLGGGASTDTQYF.

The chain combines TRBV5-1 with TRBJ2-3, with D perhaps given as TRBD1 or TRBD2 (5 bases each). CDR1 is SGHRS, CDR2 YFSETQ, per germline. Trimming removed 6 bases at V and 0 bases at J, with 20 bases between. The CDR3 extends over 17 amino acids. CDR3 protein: CASTIGTGWGSTDTQYF. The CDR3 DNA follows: TGCGCCAGCACCATCGGGACGGGGTGGGGTAGCACAGATACGCAGTATTTT.

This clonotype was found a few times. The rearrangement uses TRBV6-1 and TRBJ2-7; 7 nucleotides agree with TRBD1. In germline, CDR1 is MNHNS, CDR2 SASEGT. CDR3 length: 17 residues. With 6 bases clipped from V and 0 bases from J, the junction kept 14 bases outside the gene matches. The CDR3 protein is CASRGSSGTVYSYEQYF. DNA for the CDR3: TGTGCCAGCAGGGGAAGCTCCGGGACAGTTTACTCCTACGAGCAGTACTTC.

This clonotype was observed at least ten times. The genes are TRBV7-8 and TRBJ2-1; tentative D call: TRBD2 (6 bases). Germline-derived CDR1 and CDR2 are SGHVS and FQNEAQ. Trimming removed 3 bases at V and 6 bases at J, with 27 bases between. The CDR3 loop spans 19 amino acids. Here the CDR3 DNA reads TGTGCCAGCAGCTTTCTGTTCAGACGGGCGGGACGAGTTCTCAATGAGCAGTTCTTC. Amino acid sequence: CASSFLFRRAGRVLNEQFF.

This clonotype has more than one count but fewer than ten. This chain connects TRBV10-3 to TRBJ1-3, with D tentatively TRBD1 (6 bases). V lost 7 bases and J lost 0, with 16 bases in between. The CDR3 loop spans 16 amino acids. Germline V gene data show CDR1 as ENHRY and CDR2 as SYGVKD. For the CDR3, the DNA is TGTGCCATCACCGACAACAGGGATCACTCTGGAAACACCATATATTTT. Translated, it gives CAITDNRDHSGNTIYF.

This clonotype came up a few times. The CDR3 sequence is CSAWDFFYNEQFF. The CDR3 region has the DNA TGCAGTGCTTGGGACTTTTTCTACAATGAGCAGTTCTTC. The genes are TRBV20-1 and TRBJ2-1, with D perhaps TRBD2 (6 bases). This CDR3 has 13 residues. Germline V gene sequence: CDR1 DFQATT, CDR2 SNEGSKA (reference sequence). Trimming removed 5 bases from V and 3 bases from J, with 11 bases in between.

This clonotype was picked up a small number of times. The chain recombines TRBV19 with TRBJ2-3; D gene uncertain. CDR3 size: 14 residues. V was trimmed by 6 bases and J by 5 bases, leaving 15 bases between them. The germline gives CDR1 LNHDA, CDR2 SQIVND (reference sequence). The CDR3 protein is CASSLYPPGDTQYF. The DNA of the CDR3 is TGTGCCAGTAGCTTATACCCACCTGGAGATACGCAGTATTTT.

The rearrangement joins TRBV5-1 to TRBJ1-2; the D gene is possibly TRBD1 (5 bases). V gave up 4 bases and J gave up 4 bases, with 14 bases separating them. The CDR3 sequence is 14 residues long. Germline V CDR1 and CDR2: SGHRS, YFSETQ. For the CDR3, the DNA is TGCGCCAGCAGCCCGGGACGGGGAGTCTATGGCTACACCTTC. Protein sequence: CASSPGRGVYGYTF.

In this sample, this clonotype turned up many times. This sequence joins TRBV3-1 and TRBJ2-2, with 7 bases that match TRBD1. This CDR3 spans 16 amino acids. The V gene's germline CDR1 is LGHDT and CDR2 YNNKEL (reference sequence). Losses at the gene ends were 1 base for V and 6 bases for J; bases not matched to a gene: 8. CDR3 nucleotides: TGTGCCAGCAGCCAAGGTTTGAGGGGGCGTGCCGGGGAGCTGTTTTTT. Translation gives CASSQGLRGRAGELFF.

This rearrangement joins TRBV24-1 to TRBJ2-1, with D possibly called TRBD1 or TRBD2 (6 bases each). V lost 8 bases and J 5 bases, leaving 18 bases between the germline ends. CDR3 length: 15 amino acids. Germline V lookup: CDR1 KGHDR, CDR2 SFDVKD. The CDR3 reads CATTGAAGNHNEQFF. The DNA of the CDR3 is TGTGCCACCACGGGGGCAGCGGGCAACCACAATGAGCAGTTCTTC.

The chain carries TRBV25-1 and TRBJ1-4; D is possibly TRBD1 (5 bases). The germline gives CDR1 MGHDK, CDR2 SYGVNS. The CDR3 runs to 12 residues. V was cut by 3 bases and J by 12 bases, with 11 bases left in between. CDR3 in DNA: TGTGCCAGCAGTGACCCTGGGGGAGAACTGTTTTTT. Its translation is CASSDPGGELFF.

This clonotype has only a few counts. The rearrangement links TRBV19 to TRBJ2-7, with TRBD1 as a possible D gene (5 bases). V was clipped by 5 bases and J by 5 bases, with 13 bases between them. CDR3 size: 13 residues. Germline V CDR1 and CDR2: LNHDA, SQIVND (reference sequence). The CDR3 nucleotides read TGTGCCAGTAGTCAGGCAGGGCACGACGAGCAGTACTTC. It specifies CASSQAGHDEQYF.

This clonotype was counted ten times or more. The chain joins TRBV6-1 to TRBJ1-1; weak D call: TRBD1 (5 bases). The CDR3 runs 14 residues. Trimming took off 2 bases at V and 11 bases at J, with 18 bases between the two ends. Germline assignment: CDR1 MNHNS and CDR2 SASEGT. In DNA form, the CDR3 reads TGTGCCAGCAGTGAAACGACTGGGGCGGGGGTGGCTTTCTTT. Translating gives CASSETTGAGVAFF.

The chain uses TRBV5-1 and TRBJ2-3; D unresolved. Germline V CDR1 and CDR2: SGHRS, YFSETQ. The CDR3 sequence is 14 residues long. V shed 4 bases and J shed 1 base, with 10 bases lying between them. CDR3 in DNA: TGCGCCAGCAGCCCGGTTGAGGGCACAGATACGCAGTATTTT. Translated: CASSPVEGTDTQYF.

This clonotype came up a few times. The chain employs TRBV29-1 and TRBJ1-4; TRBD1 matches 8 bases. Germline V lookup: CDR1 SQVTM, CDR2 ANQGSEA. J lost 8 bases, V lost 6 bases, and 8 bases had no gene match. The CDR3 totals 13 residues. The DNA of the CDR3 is TGCAGCGTGAAGACAGGGGTGGAAGAAAAACTGTTTTTT. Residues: CSVKTGVEEKLFF.

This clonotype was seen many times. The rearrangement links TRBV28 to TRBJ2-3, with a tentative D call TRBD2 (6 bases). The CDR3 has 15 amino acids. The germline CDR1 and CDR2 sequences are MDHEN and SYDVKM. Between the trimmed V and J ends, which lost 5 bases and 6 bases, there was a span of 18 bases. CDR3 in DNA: TGTGCCAGCAGTCGAAGCCCTAGCGAGGGGGATACGCAGTATTTT. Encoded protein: CASSRSPSEGDTQYF.

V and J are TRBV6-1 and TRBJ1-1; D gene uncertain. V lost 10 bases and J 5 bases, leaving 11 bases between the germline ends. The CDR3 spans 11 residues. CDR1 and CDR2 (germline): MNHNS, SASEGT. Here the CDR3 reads CAIQFMTEAFF. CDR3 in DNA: TGTGCCATCCAGTTTATGACTGAAGCTTTCTTT.

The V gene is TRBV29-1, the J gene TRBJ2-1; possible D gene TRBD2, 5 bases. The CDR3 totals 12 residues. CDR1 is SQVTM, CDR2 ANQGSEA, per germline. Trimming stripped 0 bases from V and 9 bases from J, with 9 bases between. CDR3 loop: CSVEEAGVEQFF. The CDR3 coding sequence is TGCAGCGTTGAAGAGGCGGGCGTTGAGCAGTTCTTC.

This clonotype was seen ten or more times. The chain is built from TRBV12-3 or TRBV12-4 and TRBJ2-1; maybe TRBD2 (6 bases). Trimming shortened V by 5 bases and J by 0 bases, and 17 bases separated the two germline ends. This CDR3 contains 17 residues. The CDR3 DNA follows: TGTGCCAGCAGTACAGATCGGGGGTACAGCTCCTACAATGAGCAGTTCTTC. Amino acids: CASSTDRGYSSYNEQFF.

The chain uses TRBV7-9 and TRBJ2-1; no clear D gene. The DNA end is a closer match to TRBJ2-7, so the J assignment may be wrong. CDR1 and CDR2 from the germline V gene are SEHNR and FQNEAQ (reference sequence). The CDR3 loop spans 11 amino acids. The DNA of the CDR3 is TGTGCCAGCAGCTCCCAGTGGCGGCAGTACTTC. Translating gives CASSSQWRQYF.

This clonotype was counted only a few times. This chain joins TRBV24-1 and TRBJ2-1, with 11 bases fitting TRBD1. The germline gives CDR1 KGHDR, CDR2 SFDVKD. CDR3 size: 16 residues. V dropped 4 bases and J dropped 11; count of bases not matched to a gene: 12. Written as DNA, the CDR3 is TGTGCCACCAGTGAGGCCACGGGACAGGGGGGAGCTAAGCAGTTCTTC. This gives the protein CATSEATGQGGAKQFF.

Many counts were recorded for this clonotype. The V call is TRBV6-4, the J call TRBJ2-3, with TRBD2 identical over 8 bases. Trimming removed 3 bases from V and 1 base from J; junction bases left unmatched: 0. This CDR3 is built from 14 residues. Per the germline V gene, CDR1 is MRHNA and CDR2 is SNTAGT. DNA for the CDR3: TGTGCCAGCAGTGAGCGGGGGGGCACAGATACGCAGTATTTT. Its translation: CASSERGGTDTQYF.

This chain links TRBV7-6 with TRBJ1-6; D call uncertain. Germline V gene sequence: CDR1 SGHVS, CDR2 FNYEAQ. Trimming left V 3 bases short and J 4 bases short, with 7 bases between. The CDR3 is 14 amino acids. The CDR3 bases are TGTGCCAGCAGCTTGGAACAGTATAATTCACCCCTCCACTTT. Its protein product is CASSLEQYNSPLHF.

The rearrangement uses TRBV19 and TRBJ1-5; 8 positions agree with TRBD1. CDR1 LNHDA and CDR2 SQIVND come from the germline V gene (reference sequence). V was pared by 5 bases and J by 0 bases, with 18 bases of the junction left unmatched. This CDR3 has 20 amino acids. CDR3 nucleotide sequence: TGTGCCAGTAGTGTTGGGTGGACAGGGAGGGCTCTGTTTAGCAATCAGCCCCAGCATTTT. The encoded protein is CASSVGWTGRALFSNQPQHF. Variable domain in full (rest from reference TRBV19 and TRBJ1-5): DGGITQSPKYLFRKEGQNVTLSCEQNLNHDAMYWYRQDPGQGLRLIYYSQIVNDFQKGDIAEGYSVSREKKESFPLTVTSAQKNPTAFYLCASSVGWTGRALFSNQPQHFGDGTRLSIL.

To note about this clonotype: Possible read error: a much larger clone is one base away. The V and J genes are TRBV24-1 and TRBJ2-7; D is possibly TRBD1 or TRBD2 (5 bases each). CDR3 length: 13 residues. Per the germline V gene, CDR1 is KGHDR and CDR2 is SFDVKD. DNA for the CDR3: TGTGCCGCCAGTGAGTCATCGGGGCGCGAGCAGTACTTC. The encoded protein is CAASESSGREQYF.

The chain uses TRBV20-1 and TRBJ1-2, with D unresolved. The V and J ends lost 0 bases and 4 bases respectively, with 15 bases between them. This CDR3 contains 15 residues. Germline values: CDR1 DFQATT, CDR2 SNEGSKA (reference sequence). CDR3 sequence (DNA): TGCAGTGCTAGAGATCCGGAGGGAGAAGTCTATGGCTACACCTTC. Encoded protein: CSARDPEGEVYGYTF.

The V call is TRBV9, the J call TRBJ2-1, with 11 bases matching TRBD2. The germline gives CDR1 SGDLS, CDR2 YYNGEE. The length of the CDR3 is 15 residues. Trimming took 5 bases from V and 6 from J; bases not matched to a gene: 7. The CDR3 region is CASSATSGSPNEQFF. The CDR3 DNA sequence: TGTGCCAGCAGTGCCACTAGCGGGAGCCCCAATGAGCAGTTCTTC.

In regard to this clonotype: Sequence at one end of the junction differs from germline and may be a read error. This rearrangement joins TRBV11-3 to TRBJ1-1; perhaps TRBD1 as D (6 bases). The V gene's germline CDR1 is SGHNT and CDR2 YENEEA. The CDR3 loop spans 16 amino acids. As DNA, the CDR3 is TGTGCCAGCAGCTGGGGACAAGGGGCCGTGAACGCTGAAGCTTTCTTT. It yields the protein CASSWGQGAVNAEAFF.

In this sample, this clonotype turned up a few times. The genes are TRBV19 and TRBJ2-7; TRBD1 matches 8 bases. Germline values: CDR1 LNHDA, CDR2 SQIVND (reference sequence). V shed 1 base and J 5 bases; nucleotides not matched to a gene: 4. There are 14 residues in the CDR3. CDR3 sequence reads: CASSIGDRLHEQYF. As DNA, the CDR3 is TGTGCCAGTAGTATAGGGGACAGGCTGCACGAGCAGTACTTC.